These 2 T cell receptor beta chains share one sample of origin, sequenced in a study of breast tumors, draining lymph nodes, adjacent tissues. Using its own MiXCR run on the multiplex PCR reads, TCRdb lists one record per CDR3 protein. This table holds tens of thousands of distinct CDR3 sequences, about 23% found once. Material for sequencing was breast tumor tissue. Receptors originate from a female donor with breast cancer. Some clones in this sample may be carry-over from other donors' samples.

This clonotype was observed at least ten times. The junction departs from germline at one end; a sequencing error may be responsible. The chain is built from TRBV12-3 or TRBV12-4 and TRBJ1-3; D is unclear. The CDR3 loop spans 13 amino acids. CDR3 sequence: CASSLRGGGVTRF. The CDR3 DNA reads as TGTGCCAGCAGTTTGAGAGGTGGAGGCGTAACCCGATTT.

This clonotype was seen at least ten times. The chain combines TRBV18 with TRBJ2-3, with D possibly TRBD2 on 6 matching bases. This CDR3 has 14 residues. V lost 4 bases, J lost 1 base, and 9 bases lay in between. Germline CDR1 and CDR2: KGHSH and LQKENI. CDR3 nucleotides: TGTGCCAGCTCACAGACTAGACGCACAGATACGCAGTATTTT. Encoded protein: CASSQTRRTDTQYF.